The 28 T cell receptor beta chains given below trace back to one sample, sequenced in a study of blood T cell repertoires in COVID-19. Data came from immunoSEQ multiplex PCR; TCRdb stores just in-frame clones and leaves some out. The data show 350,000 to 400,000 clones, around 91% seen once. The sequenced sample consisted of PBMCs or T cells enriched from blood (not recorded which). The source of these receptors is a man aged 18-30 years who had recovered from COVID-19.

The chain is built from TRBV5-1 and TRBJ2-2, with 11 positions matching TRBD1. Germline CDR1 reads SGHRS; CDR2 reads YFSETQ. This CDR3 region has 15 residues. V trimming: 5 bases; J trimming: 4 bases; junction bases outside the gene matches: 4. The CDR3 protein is CASRKGTGGTGELFF. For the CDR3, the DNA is TGCGCCAGCAGAAAGGGGACAGGGGGCACCGGGGAGCTGTTTTTT.

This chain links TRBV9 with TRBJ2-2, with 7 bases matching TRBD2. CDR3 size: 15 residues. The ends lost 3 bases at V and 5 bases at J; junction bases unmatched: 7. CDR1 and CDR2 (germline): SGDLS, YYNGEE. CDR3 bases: TGTGCCAGCAGCGACCAGTGGGGGGGTACCGGGGAGCTGTTTTTT. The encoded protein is CASSDQWGGTGELFF.

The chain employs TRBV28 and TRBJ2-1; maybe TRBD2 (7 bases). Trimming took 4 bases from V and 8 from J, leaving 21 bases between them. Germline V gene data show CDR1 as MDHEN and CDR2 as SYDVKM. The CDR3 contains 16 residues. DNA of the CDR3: TGTGCCAGCAGTTCCCGGCAGGGGAGGGCCTTCGATGAGCAGTTCTTC. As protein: CASSSRQGRAFDEQFF.

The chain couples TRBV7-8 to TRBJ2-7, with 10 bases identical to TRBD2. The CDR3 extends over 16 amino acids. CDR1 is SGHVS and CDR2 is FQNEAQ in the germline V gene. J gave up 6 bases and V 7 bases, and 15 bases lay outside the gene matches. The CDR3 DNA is TGTGCCAGCACCCAGCTGTCTAGCGGGAGTCAGGGCGAGCAGTACTTC. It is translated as CASTQLSSGSQGEQYF.

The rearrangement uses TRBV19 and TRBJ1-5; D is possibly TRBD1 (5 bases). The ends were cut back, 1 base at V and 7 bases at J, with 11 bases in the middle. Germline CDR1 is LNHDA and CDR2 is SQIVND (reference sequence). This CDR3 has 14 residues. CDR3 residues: CASSIGAGFQPQHF. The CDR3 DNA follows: TGTGCCAGTAGTATAGGGGCAGGGTTCCAGCCCCAGCATTTT.

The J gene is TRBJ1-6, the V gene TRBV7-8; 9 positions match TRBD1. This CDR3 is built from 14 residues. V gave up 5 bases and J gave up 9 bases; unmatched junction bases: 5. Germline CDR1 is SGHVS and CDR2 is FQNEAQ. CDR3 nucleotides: TGTGCCAGCAGCCCGACAGGGGGAAGTTCACCCCTCCACTTT. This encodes CASSPTGGSSPLHF. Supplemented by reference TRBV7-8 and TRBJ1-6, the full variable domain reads GAGVSQSPRYKVAKRGQDVALRCDPISGHVSLFWYQQALGQGPEFLTYFQNEAQLDKSGLPSDRFFAERPEGSVSTLKIQRTQQEDSAVYLCASSPTGGSSPLHFGNGTRLTVT.

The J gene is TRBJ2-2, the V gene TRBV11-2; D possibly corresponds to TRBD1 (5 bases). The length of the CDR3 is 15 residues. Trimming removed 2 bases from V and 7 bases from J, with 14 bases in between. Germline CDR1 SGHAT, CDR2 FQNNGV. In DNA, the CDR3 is TGTGCCAGCAGCTTACGAAGGGGCAGGGTCGGGGAGCTGTTTTTT. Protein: CASSLRRGRVGELFF. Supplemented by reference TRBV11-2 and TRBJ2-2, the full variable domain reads EAGVAQSPRYKIIEKRQSVAFWCNPISGHATLYWYQQILGQGPKLLIQFQNNGVVDDSQLPKDRFSAERLKGVDSTLKIQPAKLEDSAVYLCASSLRRGRVGELFFGEGSRLTVL.

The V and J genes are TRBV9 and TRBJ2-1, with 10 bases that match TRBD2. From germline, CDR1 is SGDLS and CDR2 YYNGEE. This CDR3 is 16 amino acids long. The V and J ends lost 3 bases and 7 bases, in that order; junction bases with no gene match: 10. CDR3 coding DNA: TGTGCCAGCAGCGCGGGATCTAGCGGGGGTTATAATGAGCAGTTCTTC. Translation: CASSAGSSGGYNEQFF.

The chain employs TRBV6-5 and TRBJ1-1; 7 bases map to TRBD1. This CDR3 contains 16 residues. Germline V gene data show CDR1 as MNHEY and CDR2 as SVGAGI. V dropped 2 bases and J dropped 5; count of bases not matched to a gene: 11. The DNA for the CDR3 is TGTGCCAGCAGTTACCCTGATAACAGGGGAAAAACTGAAGCTTTCTTT. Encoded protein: CASSYPDNRGKTEAFF.

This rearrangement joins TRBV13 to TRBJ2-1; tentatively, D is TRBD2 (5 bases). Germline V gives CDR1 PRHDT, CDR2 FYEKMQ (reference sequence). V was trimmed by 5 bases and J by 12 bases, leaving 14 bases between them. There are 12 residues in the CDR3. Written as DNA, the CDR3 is TGTGCCAGCAGCACGTCTAGCTCCGGGCAGTTCTTC. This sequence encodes CASSTSSSGQFF. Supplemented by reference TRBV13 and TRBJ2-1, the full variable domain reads AAGVIQSPRHLIKEKRETATLKCYPIPRHDTVYWYQQGPGQDPQFLISFYEKMQSDKGSIPDRFSAQQFSDYHSELNMSSLELGDSALYFCASSTSSSGQFFGPGTRLTVL.

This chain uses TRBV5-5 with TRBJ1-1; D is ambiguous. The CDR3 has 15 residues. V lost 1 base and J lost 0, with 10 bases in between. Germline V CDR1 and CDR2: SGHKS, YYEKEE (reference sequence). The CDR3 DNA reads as TGTGCCAGCAGCTTGACTCAAACCATGAACACTGAAGCTTTCTTT. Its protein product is CASSLTQTMNTEAFF.

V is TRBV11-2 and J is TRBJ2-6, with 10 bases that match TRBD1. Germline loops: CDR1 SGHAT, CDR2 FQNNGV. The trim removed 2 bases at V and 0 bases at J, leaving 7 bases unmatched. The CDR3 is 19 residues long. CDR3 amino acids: CASSLYDRGPLSGANVLTF. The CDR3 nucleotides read TGTGCCAGCAGCTTATACGACAGGGGGCCTCTCTCTGGGGCCAACGTCCTGACTTTC.

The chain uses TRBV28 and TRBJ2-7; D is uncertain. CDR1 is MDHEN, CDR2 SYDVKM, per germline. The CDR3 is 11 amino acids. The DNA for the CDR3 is TGTGCTGGTCCTAAAAGATACGAGCAGTACTTC. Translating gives CAGPKRYEQYF.

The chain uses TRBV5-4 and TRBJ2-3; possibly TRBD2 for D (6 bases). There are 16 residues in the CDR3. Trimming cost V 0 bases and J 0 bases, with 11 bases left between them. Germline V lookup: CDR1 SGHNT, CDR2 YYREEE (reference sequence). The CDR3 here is CASSLAGSGSTDTQYF. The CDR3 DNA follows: TGTGCCAGCAGCTTGGCCGGTAGCGGAAGCACAGATACGCAGTATTTT.

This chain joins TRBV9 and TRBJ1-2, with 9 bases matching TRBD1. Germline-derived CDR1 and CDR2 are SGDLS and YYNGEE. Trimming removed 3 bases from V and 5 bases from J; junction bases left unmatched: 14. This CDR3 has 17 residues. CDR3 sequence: CASSGRDRALVRYGYTF. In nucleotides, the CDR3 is TGTGCCAGCAGCGGCCGGGACAGGGCGTTGGTTCGGTATGGCTACACCTTC.

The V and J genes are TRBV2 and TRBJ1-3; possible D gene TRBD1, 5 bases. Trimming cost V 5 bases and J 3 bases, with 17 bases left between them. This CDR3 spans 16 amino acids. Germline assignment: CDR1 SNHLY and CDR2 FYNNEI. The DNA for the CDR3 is TGTGCCAGCAGTCTCGGTCGGGGGGGAGGTGGAAACACCATATATTTT. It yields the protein CASSLGRGGGGNTIYF.

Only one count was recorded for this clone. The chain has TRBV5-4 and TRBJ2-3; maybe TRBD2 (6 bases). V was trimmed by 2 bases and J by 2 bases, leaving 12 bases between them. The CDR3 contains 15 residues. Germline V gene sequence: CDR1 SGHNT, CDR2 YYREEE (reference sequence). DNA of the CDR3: TGTGCCAGCAGCTTCCGGGCGGGGCCCACAGATACGCAGTATTTT. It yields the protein CASSFRAGPTDTQYF.

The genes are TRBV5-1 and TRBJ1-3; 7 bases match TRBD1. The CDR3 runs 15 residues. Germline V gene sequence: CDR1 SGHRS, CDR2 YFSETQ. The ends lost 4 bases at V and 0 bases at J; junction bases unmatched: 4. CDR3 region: CASSTTGDSGNTIYF. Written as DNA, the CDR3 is TGCGCCAGCAGCACAACAGGGGACTCTGGAAACACCATATATTTT.

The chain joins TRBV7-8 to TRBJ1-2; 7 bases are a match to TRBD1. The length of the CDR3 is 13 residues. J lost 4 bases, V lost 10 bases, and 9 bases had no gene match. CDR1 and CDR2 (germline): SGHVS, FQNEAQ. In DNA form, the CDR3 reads TGTGCCAACAGACCGGGACAGTTCTATGGCTACACCTTC. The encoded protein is CANRPGQFYGYTF.

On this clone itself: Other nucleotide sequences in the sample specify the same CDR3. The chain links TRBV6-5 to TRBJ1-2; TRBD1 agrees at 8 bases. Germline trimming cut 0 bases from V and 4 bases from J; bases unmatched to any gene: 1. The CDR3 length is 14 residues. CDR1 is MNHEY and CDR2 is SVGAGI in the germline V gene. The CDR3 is CASSYSGQVYGYTF. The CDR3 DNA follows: TGTGCCAGCAGTTACTCGGGACAGGTCTATGGCTACACCTTC.

The CDR3 here is CSVAHTSGESEAFF. The DNA of the CDR3 is TGCAGCGTGGCACACACTTCAGGGGAATCTGAAGCTTTCTTT. The V gene is TRBV29-1, the J gene TRBJ1-1; TRBD1 might be the D (6 bases). Germline V gene sequence: CDR1 SQVTM, CDR2 ANQGSEA. Trimming removed 6 bases at V and 6 bases at J, with 20 bases between. The CDR3 is 14 amino acids.

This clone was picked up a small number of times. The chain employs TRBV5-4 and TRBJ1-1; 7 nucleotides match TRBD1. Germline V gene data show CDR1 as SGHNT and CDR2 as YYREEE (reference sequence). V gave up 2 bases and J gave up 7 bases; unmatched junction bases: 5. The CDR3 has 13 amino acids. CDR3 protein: CASSFDRAGEAFF. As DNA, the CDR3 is TGTGCCAGCAGCTTCGACAGGGCGGGTGAAGCTTTCTTT.

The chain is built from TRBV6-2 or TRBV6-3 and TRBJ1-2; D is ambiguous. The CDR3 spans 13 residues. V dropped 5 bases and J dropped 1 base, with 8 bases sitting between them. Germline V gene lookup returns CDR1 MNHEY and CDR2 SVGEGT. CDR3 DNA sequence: TGTGCCAGCAGTCTGACGGGTAACTATGGCTACACCTTC. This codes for CASSLTGNYGYTF.

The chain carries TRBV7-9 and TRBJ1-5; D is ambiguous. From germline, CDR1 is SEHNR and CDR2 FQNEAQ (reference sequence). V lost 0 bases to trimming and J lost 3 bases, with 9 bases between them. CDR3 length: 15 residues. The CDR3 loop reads CASSLADIPNQPQHF. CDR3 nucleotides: TGTGCCAGCAGCTTAGCCGACATACCCAATCAGCCCCAGCATTTT. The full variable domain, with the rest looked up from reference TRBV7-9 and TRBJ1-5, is DTGVSQNPRHKITKRGQNVTFRCDPISEHNRLYWYRQTLGQGPEFLTYFQNEAQLEKSRLLSDRFSAERPKGSFSTLEIQRTEQGDSAMYLCASSLADIPNQPQHFGDGTRLSIL.

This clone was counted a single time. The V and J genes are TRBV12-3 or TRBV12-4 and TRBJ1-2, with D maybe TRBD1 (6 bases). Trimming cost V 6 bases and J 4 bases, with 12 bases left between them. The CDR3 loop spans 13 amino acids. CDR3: CASSRQALYGYTF. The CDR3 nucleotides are TGTGCCAGCAGCCGACAGGCGCTCTATGGCTACACCTTC.

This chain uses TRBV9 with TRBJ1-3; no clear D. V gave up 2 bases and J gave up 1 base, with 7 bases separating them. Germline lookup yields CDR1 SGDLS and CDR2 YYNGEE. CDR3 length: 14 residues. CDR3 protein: CASSVGLSGNTIYF. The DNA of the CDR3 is TGTGCCAGCAGCGTTGGACTTTCTGGAAACACCATATATTTT.

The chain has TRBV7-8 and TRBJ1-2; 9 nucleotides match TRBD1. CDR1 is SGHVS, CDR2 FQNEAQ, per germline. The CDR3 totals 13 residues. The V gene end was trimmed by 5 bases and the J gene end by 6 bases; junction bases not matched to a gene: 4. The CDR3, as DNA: TGTGCCAGCAGCCGACAGGGGGGAAATGGCTACACCTTC. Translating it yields CASSRQGGNGYTF.

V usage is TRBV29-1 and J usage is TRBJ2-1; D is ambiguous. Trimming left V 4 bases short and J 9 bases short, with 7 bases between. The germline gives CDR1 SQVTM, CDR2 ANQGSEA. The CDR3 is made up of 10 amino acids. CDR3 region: CSVAGPEQFF. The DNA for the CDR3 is TGCAGCGTTGCCGGTCCTGAGCAGTTCTTC.